The clone carrying this T cell receptor (beta chain) came up a few times. Antigen specificity is unknown. This record comes from a study of T cells in Graves' hyperthyroidism and ophthalmopathy. Study conclusions and caveats: Most clonotypes that expanded in the thyroid above 0.001 also showed up in blood.

No ophthalmopathy progression within 18 months constituted stable Graves' hyperthyroidism. The CDR3 regions of TCR beta were amplified from RNA transcripts. The HTBI primer set drove a first-round RT-PCR of the TCR CDR3. A single record per CDR3 protein comes from TCRdb applying MiXCR to the multiplex PCR reads. The profile covers about 210,000 distinct CDR3 sequences, with roughly 15% appearing a single time and around 50% taken by the ten largest. Germline-derived CDR1 and CDR2 are SGDLS and YYNGEE. V was pared by 2 bases and J by 4 bases, with 10 bases of the junction left unmatched. The CDR3 loop spans 16 amino acids.

The chain couples TRBV9 to TRBJ2-3, with TRBD1 matching over 7 bases. The specimen sequenced was blood. The receptor comes from a man aged 45-65 years with Graves' hyperthyroidism. The CDR3 bases are TGTGCCAGCAGCGTCCCGACAGGGCTGGGTGCAGATACGCAGTATTTT. Its protein product is CASSVPTGLGADTQYF.